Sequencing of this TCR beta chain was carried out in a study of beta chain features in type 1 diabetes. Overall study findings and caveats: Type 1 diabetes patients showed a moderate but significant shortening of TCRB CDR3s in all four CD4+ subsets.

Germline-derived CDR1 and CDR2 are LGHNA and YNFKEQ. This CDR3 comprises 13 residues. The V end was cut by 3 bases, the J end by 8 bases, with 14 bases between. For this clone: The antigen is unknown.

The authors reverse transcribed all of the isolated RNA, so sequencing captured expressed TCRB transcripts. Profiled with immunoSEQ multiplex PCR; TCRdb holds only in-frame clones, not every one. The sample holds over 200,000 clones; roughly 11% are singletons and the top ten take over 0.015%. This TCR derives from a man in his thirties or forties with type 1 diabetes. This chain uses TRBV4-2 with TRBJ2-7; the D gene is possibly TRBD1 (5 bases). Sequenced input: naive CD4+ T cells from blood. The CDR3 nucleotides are TGTGCCAGCAGCCAGAATCAGGGTCCGCAGCAGTACTTC. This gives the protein CASSQNQGPQQYF.